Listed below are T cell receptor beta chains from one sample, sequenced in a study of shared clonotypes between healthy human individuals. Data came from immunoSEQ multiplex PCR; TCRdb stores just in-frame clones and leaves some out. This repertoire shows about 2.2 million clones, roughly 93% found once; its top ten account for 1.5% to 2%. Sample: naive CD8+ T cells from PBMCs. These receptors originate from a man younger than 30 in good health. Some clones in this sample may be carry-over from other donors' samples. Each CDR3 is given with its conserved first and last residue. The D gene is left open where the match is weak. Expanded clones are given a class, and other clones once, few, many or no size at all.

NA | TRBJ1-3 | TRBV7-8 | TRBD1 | CASSSAQGISSGNTIYF | TGTGCCAGCAGCTCAGCACAGGGGATAAGCTCTGGAAACACCATATATTTT
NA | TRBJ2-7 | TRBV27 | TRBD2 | CASRLAGEYEQYF | TGTGCCAGCCGACTAGCGGGAGAGTACGAGCAGTACTTC
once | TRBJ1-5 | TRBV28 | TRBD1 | CASSGTGRGDQPQHF | TGTGCCAGCAGTGGGACAGGGAGAGGAGACCAGCCTCAGCATTTT
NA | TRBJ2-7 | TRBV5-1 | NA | CASSLALGSEQYF | TGCGCCAGCAGCTTGGCCTTAGGTTCCGAGCAGTACTTC
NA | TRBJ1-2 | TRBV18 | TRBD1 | CASSPPGGGYTF | TGTGCCAGCTCGCCTCCAGGGGGTGGCTACACCTTC
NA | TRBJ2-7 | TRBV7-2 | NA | CASSLGPAGSLTGEQYF | TGTGCCAGCAGCTTAGGCCCCGCGGGTAGTCTCACCGGCGAGCAGTACTTC
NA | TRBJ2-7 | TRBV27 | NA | CASSYKEGYEQYF | TGTGCCAGCAGTTACAAGGAGGGCTACGAGCAGTACTTC
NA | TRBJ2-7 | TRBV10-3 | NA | CAISEGISYEQYF | TGTGCCATCAGTGAGGGGATCTCCTACGAGCAGTACTTC
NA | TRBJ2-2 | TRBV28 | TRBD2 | CATTEGTSITGELFF | TGTGCCACAACCGAGGGGACTAGTATAACCGGGGAGCTGTTTTTT
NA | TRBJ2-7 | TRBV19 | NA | CASSIRGRTYEQYF | TGTGCCAGTAGTATTCGGGGACGAACTTACGAGCAGTACTTC
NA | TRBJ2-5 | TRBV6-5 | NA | CASSSQWETQYF | TGTGCCAGCAGTTCCCAGTGGGAGACCCAGTACTTC
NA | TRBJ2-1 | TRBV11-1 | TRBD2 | CASSPQAGGLNEQFF | TGTGCCAGCAGCCCGCAAGCGGGAGGCCTCAATGAGCAGTTCTTC
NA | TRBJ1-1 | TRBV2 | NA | CASSQLNTEAFF | TGTGCCAGCAGTCAATTGAACACTGAAGCTTTCTTT
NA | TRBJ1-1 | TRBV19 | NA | CASRPSIRNTEAFF | TGTGCCAGTAGACCCTCGATCAGAAACACTGAAGCTTTCTTT
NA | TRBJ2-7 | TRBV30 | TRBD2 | CAWSTAGGFYEQYF | TGTGCCTGGAGTACAGCGGGAGGGTTTTACGAGCAGTACTTC
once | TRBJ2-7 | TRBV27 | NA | CASSLTRGGYEQYF | TGTGCCAGCAGTTTAACCAGGGGCGGATACGAGCAGTACTTC
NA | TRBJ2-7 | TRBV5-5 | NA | CASSLLTYEQYF | TGTGCCAGCAGCCTACTTACCTACGAGCAGTACTTC
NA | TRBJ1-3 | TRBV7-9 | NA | CASSSTVFEISGNTIYF | TGTGCCAGCAGCTCCACGGTCTTCGAAATTTCTGGAAACACCATATATTTT
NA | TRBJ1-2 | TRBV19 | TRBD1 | CASSIGTVYGYTF | TGTGCCAGTAGTATTGGGACAGTCTATGGCTACACCTTC
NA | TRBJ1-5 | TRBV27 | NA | CASSLGGLGKPQHF | TGTGCCAGCAGTTTAGGGGGGCTCGGGAAGCCCCAGCATTTT
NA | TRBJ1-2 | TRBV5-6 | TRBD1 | CASSHKTGALSGYTF | TGTGCCAGCAGCCATAAGACAGGGGCCTTATCTGGCTACACCTTC
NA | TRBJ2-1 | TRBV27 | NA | CASSLSGVEQFF | TGTGCCAGCAGTTTATCCGGGGTCGAGCAGTTCTTC
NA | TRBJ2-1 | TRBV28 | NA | CASSSAQGEAGDWNEQFF | TGTGCCAGCAGTTCGGCCCAGGGGGAGGCGGGAGATTGGAATGAGCAGTTCTTC
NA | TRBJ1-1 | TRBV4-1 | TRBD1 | CASSQVLTGRDTEAFF | TGCGCCAGCAGCCAAGTCTTGACAGGGAGGGACACTGAAGCTTTCTTT
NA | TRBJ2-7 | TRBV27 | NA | CASSFSAGYEQYF | TGTGCCAGCAGTTTCTCGGCGGGATACGAGCAGTACTTC
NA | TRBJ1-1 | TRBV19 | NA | CASSIKGDLKTEAFF | TGTGCCAGTAGTATAAAGGGGGACTTAAAAACTGAAGCTTTCTTT
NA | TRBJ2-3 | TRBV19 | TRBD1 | CASRGRGTGTDTRYF | TGTGCCAGTAGGGGACGAGGGACAGGCACAGATACGCGGTATTTT
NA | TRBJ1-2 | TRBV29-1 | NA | CSAITDSYGYTF | TGCAGCGCGATAACCGACAGCTATGGCTACACCTTC
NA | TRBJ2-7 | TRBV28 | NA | CASSLGAGLAHEQYF | TGTGCCAGCAGTTTAGGGGCGGGGCTAGCCCACGAGCAGTACTTC
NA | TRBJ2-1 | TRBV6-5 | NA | CASSYSRRNEQFF | TGTGCCAGCAGTTACTCGCGCCGGAATGAGCAGTTCTTC
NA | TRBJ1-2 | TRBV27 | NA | CASSQNIQGLGYGYTF | TGTGCCAGCAGTCAAAACATCCAGGGACTGGGCTATGGCTACACCTTC
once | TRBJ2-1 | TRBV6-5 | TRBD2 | CASNGGLAKNEQFF | TGTGCCAGCAATGGGGGACTAGCAAAAAATGAGCAGTTCTTC
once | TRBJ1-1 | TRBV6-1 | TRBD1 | CASSVPRPVGTGVNTEAFF | TGTGCCAGCAGTGTCCCACGTCCCGTTGGGACAGGGGTGAACACTGAAGCTTTCTTT
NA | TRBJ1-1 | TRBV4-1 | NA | CASSQGGGMNTEAFF | TGCGCCAGCAGCCAAGGGGGGGGCATGAACACTGAAGCTTTCTTT
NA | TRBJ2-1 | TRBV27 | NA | CATRRGGGPSYNEQFF | TGTGCCACCCGAAGAGGGGGAGGGCCATCCTACAATGAGCAGTTCTTC
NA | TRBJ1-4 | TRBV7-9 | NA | CASSLLGTPNEKLFF | TGTGCCAGCAGCTTATTAGGGACACCCAATGAAAAACTGTTTTTT
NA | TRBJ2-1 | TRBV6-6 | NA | CASSTSGGGNEQFF | TGTGCCAGCAGTACCTCAGGAGGGGGCAATGAGCAGTTCTTC
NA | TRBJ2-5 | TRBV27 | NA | CASSPGLNQETQYF | TGTGCCAGCAGTCCGGGACTTAACCAAGAGACCCAGTACTTC
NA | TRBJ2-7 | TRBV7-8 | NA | CASSLVGTPPYEQYF | TGTGCCAGCAGCTTAGTGGGGACCCCTCCCTACGAGCAGTACTTC
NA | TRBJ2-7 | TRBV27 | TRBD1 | CASSLKGQGSYEQYF | TGTGCCAGCAGTTTAAAAGGACAGGGCTCCTACGAGCAGTACTTC
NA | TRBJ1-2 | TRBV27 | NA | CASADRTNYGYTF | TGTGCCAGCGCTGACAGGACCAACTATGGCTACACCTTC
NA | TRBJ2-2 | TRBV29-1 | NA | CSVEEYTGELFF | TGCAGCGTTGAGGAGTACACCGGGGAGCTGTTTTTT
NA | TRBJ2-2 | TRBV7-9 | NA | CASSFPENRLNTGELFF | TGTGCCAGCAGCTTTCCGGAGAATAGGTTGAACACCGGGGAGCTGTTTTTT
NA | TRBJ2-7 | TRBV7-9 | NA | CASSNRDTSYEQYF | TGTGCCAGCAGCAACCGGGACACCTCCTACGAGCAGTACTTC
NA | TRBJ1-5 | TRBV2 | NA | CATGSGNYSNQPQHF | TGTGCCACCGGATCAGGTAATTATAGCAATCAGCCCCAGCATTTT
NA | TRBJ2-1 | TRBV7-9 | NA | CASSLRPERNEQFF | TGTGCCAGCAGCTTAAGACCAGAACGGAATGAGCAGTTCTTC
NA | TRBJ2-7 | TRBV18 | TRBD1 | CASSPGTGDYEQYF | TGTGCCAGCTCACCCGGGACAGGAGACTACGAGCAGTACTTC
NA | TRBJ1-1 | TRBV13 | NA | CASSLERQTMNTEAFF | TGTGCCAGCAGCTTAGAGCGACAGACCATGAACACTGAAGCTTTCTTT
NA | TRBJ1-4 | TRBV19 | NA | CASSITRERGQPHEKLFF | TGTGCCAGTAGTATAACGCGGGAGCGCGGACAGCCCCATGAAAAACTGTTTTTT
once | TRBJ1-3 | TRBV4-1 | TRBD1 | CASTPRRGPSGNTIYF | TGCGCCAGCACCCCACGCAGGGGGCCATCTGGAAACACCATATATTTT
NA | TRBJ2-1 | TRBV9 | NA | CASSGTYGSYNEQFF | TGTGCCAGCAGCGGAACCTATGGGTCCTACAATGAGCAGTTCTTC
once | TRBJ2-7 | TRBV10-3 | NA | CAISASLYEQYF | TGTGCCATCAGTGCGTCCCTCTACGAGCAGTACTTC
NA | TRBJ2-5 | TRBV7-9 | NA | CASSPVGGAAETQYF | TGTGCCAGCAGCCCCGTTGGGGGGGCGGCGGAGACCCAGTACTTC
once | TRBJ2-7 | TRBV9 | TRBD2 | CASIAIAGDAYEQYF | TGTGCCAGCATCGCCATAGCGGGAGACGCCTACGAGCAGTACTTC
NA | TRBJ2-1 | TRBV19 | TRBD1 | CASIATGTGAYNEQFF | TGTGCCAGCATTGCCACCGGGACAGGGGCCTACAATGAGCAGTTCTTC
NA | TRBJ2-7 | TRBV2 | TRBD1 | CASRMTGGLSYEQYF | TGTGCCAGCAGGATGACAGGGGGCTTATCATACGAGCAGTACTTC
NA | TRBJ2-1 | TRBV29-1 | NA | CSPRRDNEQFF | TGCAGCCCCCGGAGAGACAATGAGCAGTTCTTC
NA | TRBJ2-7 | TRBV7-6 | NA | CASSLADSVPLEQYF | TGTGCCAGCAGCTTAGCGGATTCCGTACCCCTCGAGCAGTACTTC
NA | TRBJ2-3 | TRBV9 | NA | CASSVVGDTDTQYF | TGTGCCAGCAGCGTAGTTGGGGACACAGATACGCAGTATTTT